This TCR beta chain was sequenced for a study of T cell repertoires in cytomegalovirus infection (dated by TCRdb to between 2019 and 2020). Background for the entire study: Peptide stimulations targeted recently identified HLA-C-restricted CMV epitopes, whose presentation resists viral immunomodulation, together with well-studied HLA-B-restricted epitopes. The HLA type of each donor mattered for the analysis, because public TCR beta signatures pointed to carriage of CMV infection along with the matching HLA type. Paper-wide results and their limitations: In both this cohort and an independent roughly 350-donor cohort, the cumulative frequency of public TCR beta family members distinguished carriers of CMV infection plus the relevant HLA type. The ex vivo response was dominated by HLA-C-restricted CMV-specific TCR beta clonotypes, which also provided the single most frequent clonotype in two of eight donors.

Sequenced on an Illumina HiSeq 1500. TCRdb handled the public reads itself, with Q25 trimming in fastp and clone calling in MiXCR, and kept productive beta chains. Here each entry gathers all rows of one CDR3 protein and keeps the most common genes and DNA. In this sample the table shows roughly 310,000 distinct CDR3 sequences, 25% to 30% of which occur a single time. Clones ranked in the top ten supply 20% of the sample. The CDR3 starts with the cysteine, ends with the phenylalanine, and has 15 residues. The DNA shown is the 45-base CDR3, in frame from base 1. According to the germline V gene (reference sequence), CDR1 reads LNHDA and CDR2 reads SQIVND. Germline trimming: 7 bases from V, 1 base from J; junction bases outside gene matches: 9. Concerning this clonotype itself: Its antigen is still unknown. It has no much larger one-base neighbor in the sample; base qualities were not kept.

This specimen's treatment or condition label, per the study, means: in vitro stimulation with specific CMV peptide epitopes to enrich CMV-specific T cells. The starting material was cultured PBMCs, obtained from culture after CMV antigen stimulation. This chain is built from TRBV19 and TRBJ1-1; 7 nucleotides in the junction match TRBD1. This receptor was identified in a human donor in good health (CMV status not recorded). Some clones in this sample may be carry-over from other donors' samples. The CDR3 region: CASTPRGTANTEAFF. At the DNA level, the sequence is TGTGCCAGTACCCCTAGGGGGACAGCGAACACTGAAGCTTTCTTT.